This TCR beta chain is drawn from a study of T cell responses to AZD1222 COVID-19 vaccine. Overall study findings and caveats: The study reported that nearly half of spike-specific TCRs target unmutated variant regions.

The assay was immunoSEQ multiplex PCR, and TCRdb's table has in-frame clones only and misses some. This table holds 150,000 to 200,000 clones, approximately 90% found once. Unmatched junction bases numbered 9, after V lost 5 bases and J lost 6 bases. The CDR3 covers 14 residues. Germline loops: CDR1 MDHEN, CDR2 SYDVKM. As concerns this clone: The target antigen is unknown.

The receptor comes from an adult in good health. This sequence joins TRBV28 and TRBJ2-7; 8 bases line up with TRBD1. The sample here was peripheral blood, taken on day 0 of AZD1222 vaccination. Written as DNA, the CDR3 is TGTGCCAGCAGTGCCACAGGGGGTATTAGCGAGCAGTACTTC. This translates into CASSATGGISEQYF.